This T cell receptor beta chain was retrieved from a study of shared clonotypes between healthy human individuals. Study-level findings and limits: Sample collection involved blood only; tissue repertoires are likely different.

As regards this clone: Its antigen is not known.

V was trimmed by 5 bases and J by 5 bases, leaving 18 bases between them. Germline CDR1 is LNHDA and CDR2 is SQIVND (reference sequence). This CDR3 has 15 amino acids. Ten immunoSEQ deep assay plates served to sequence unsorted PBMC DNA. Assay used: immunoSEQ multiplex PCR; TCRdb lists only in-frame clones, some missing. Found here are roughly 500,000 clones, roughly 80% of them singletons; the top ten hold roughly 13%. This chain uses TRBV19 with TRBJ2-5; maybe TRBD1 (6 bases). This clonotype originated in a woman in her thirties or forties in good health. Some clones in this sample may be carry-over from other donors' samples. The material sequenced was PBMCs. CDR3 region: CASSSTRQVAETQYF. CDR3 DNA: TGTGCCAGTAGTTCTACCCGACAGGTGGCTGAGACCCAGTACTTC.